These T cell receptor beta chains were read from a single sample in a study of radiation and T cells in renal cell carcinoma. Method: immunoSEQ multiplex PCR; TCRdb's copy keeps in-frame clones and lacks some. The sample lists roughly 130,000 clones; roughly 90% were seen once. The sample consisted of blood, taken from a patient whose treatment included radiotherapy and nephrectomy. Every receptor here comes from a woman between 45 and 60 years old with renal cell carcinoma. Both conserved end residues are part of each CDR3. The D gene is left open where the match is weak. The listing skips clone size in some rows; elsewhere it reads once, few, many or a size class.

D gene	J gene	clone size	V gene	CDR3 DNA	CDR3 protein
-	TRBJ2-3	-	TRBV9	TGTGCCAGCAGCACCCGGGACGAAAAAGATACGCAGTATTTT	CASSTRDEKDTQYF
-	TRBJ2-3	-	TRBV7-7	TGTGCTAGCAGCTTGGCGGGGAGCACAGATACGCAGTATTTT	CASSLAGSTDTQYF
-	TRBJ2-3	-	TRBV6-1	TGTGCCAGCAGTGACTGGGGACGGGATAGCACAGATACGCAGTATTTT	CASSDWGRDSTDTQYF
-	TRBJ1-2	-	TRBV10-3	TGTGCCATCAGTGAGAATGTTGGTGTCGGCTACACCTTC	CAISENVGVGYTF
TRBD2	TRBJ2-5	-	TRBV19	TGTGCCAGTAGTATTCAGCAGGGAGGGGAGACCCAGTACTTC	CASSIQQGGETQYF
TRBD1	TRBJ1-2	-	TRBV5-6	TGTGCCAGCAGAGATCTCGGGACAGGGGGCAACTATGGCTACACCTTC	CASRDLGTGGNYGYTF
-	TRBJ2-5	-	TRBV9	TGTGCCAGCAGCTCCTCCGGCTTCCAAGAGACCCAGTACTTC	CASSSSGFQETQYF
TRBD1	TRBJ1-6	few	TRBV19	TGTGCCAGTAATCCCGACAGGGCTAATTCACCCCTCCACTTT	CASNPDRANSPLHF
-	TRBJ2-5	once	TRBV7-2	TGTGCCAGCGACAATGGCAGTACAGAGACCCAGTACTTC	CASDNGSTETQYF
-	TRBJ2-2	-	TRBV11-2	TGTGCCAGCAGCTTAGGGTTCACCGGGGAGCTGTTTTTT	CASSLGFTGELFF
TRBD1	TRBJ2-3	-	TRBV6-1	TGTGCCAGCAGTTCCAAGGGGACAGGCACAGATACGCAGTATTTT	CASSSKGTGTDTQYF
TRBD1	TRBJ1-6	-	TRBV18	TGTGCCAGCTCACCCCTTTCTTACAGGGGGCCCGATAATTCACCCCTCCACTTT	CASSPLSYRGPDNSPLHF
-	TRBJ1-1	-	TRBV5-1	TGCGCCAGCAGCTTAACAGCGAACACTGAAGCTTTCTTT	CASSLTANTEAFF
-	TRBJ1-2	-	TRBV28	TGTGCCAGCAGTTTGGGGGACCGTTTCCATGGCTACACCTTC	CASSLGDRFHGYTF
-	TRBJ2-5	-	TRBV7-2	TGTGCCAGCAGCTCCGACCTACAAGAGACCCAGTACTTC	CASSSDLQETQYF
-	TRBJ2-3	-	TRBV6-5	TGTGCCAGCAAAACCCAGTCAAGCACAGATACGCAGTATTTT	CASKTQSSTDTQYF
-	TRBJ1-2	-	TRBV11-2	TGTGCCAGCAGCTACCCGGGCCGGGCCTCTGGCTACACCTTC	CASSYPGRASGYTF
-	TRBJ2-5	-	TRBV19	TGTGCCAGTAGTATTGCCCGGCAGCAAGAGACCCAGTACTTC	CASSIARQQETQYF
-	TRBJ1-3	-	TRBV7-2	TGTGCCAGCAGCTTAGGCTCCGGGACACCTGGAAACACCATATATTTT	CASSLGSGTPGNTIYF
TRBD1	TRBJ1-6	few	TRBV5-6	TGTGCCAGCAGCTTGCAGGGGGCTGGTTCACCCCTCCACTTT	CASSLQGAGSPLHF
TRBD1	TRBJ2-7	-	TRBV6-1	TGTGCCAGCAGTGTCTCTGGGACAGGGGATTACGAGCAGTACTTC	CASSVSGTGDYEQYF
-	TRBJ1-1	-	TRBV7-6	TGTGCCAGCAGCCCCTCTGCAGGGAACACTGAAGCTTTCTTT	CASSPSAGNTEAFF
-	TRBJ2-7	once	TRBV7-9	TGTGCCAGCAGCCCGGGGGACAGTTCCTACGAGCAGTACTTC	CASSPGDSSYEQYF
TRBD2	TRBJ2-5	-	TRBV5-4	TGTGCCAGCAGCTTGGCTAGCGGGGTCGGGGAGACCCAGTACTTC	CASSLASGVGETQYF
-	TRBJ2-3	few	TRBV7-2	TGTGCCAGCAGCTCGACACGGGATACGCAGTATTTT	CASSSTRDTQYF
TRBD1	TRBJ1-1	-	TRBV2	TGTGCCAGCAGCGCGGACAGGGCTAACACTGAAGCTTTCTTT	CASSADRANTEAFF
-	TRBJ2-5	once	TRBV30	TGTGCCTGGAGTGGAGGGGGGCTTGAGACCCAGTACTTC	CAWSGGGLETQYF
-	TRBJ2-2	-	TRBV14	TGTGCCAGCAGCCAAGATTTCTTTGGGCTGGGCGGGGAGCTGTTTTTT	CASSQDFFGLGGELFF
TRBD1	TRBJ2-3	-	TRBV9	TGTGCCAGCAGCGGTAACAGGGGGGGCACAGATACGCAGTATTTT	CASSGNRGGTDTQYF
-	TRBJ2-2	-	TRBV6-5	TGTGCCAGCGGCGATCTCGTTGGGGAGCTGTTTTTT	CASGDLVGELFF
TRBD2	TRBJ2-5	-	TRBV9	TGTGCCAGCAGCGCCCGGGGGGGCCCCCAAGAGACCCAGTACTTC	CASSARGGPQETQYF
-	TRBJ2-3	-	TRBV6-1	TGTGCCAGCAGTCCGGGACCTAACACAGATACGCAGTATTTT	CASSPGPNTDTQYF
TRBD1	TRBJ1-4	-	TRBV20-1	TGCAGTGCGAAGGGACAGGGAGGACTGTTTTTT	CSAKGQGGLFF
-	TRBJ2-3	-	TRBV29-1	TGCAGCGTTGGGCAGGGGACAGATACGCAGTATTTT	CSVGQGTDTQYF
TRBD1	TRBJ2-3	once	TRBV19	TGTGCCAGTAGTGCCCCAGGGGGTCGTCATACGCAGTATTTT	CASSAPGGRHTQYF
-	TRBJ2-7	-	TRBV19	TGTGCCAGTACTGACGAAACCTACGAGCAGTACTTC	CASTDETYEQYF
-	TRBJ1-1	-	TRBV6-1	TGTGCCAGCAGTGGAGTCCCGGCCACTGAAGCTTTCTTT	CASSGVPATEAFF
-	TRBJ2-6	-	TRBV18	TGTGCCAGCTCACCATCGTACGCGGGGGCGTTAGGGGCCAACGTCCTGACTTTC	CASSPSYAGALGANVLTF
-	TRBJ1-1	-	TRBV6-1	TGTGCCAGCAGTTTTTCAGGGGAGGTGAACACTGAAGCTTTCTTT	CASSFSGEVNTEAFF
-	TRBJ2-3	once	TRBV6-1	TGTGCCAGCAGTGTTCTGGGTAAGAGGAGGACAGATACGCAGTATTTT	CASSVLGKRRTDTQYF
-	TRBJ1-1	-	TRBV5-1	TGCGCCAGCAGCTTGGGCGAAGGGGCAAGGACTGAAGCTTTCTTT	CASSLGEGARTEAFF
-	TRBJ2-2	-	TRBV19	TGTGCCACCAGAAGGGGGAGGAACACCGGGGAGCTGTTTTTT	CATRRGRNTGELFF
-	TRBJ2-5	-	TRBV5-1	TGCGCCAGCAGCCCTCTCAGGGAGACCCAGTACTTC	CASSPLRETQYF
-	TRBJ1-2	-	TRBV5-5	TGTGCCAGCAGCTTGTTACAGCAAAGCTATGGCTACACCTTC	CASSLLQQSYGYTF
TRBD1	TRBJ1-1	-	TRBV5-1	TGCGCCAGCAGCCAGACAGGGCTGGACACTGAAGCTTTCTTT	CASSQTGLDTEAFF
-	TRBJ1-5	-	TRBV19	TGTGCCAGTAGTATGGCCTCTCGCAATCAGCCCCAGCATTTT	CASSMASRNQPQHF
TRBD1	TRBJ1-2	few	TRBV6-6	TGTGCCAGCAGAGGACAGGGACTTGGTGGCTACACCTTC	CASRGQGLGGYTF
TRBD2	TRBJ2-1	once	TRBV9	TGTGCCAGCAGCCGCGCGGGGGGGTTCAATGAGCAGTTCTTC	CASSRAGGFNEQFF
-	TRBJ2-7	-	TRBV5-1	TGCGCCAGCAGCTTGGCCGCAGGGAAGATGTACGAGCAGTACTTC	CASSLAAGKMYEQYF
-	TRBJ2-1	-	TRBV7-2	TGTGCCAGCAGCTTAGCGGGGGGGCACTACAATGAGCAGTTCTTC	CASSLAGGHYNEQFF
-	TRBJ1-2	-	TRBV14	TGTGCCAGCAGCCACTCGGCGCTCGGGGTCTCATATGGCTACACCTTC	CASSHSALGVSYGYTF
TRBD2	TRBJ2-6	-	TRBV11-2	TGTGCCAGCAGCTCACTAGCGGGGCTCTCTGGGGCCAACGTCCTGACTTTC	CASSSLAGLSGANVLTF
TRBD1	TRBJ1-1	-	TRBV19	TGTGCCAGTAGGAAACGTCCGGGACAGGGGGCTGGGGACACTGAAGCTTTCTTT	CASRKRPGQGAGDTEAFF
TRBD1	TRBJ2-1	-	TRBV19	TGTGCCAGCTCTGACAGGGACAATGAGCAGTTCTTC	CASSDRDNEQFF